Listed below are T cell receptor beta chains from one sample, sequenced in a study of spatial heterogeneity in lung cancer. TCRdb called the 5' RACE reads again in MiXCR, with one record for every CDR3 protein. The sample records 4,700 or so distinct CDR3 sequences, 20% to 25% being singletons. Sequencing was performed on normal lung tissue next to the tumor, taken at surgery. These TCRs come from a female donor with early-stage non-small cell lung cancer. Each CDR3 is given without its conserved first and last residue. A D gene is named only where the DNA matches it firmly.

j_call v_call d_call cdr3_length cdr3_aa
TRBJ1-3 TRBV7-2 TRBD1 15 ASSLDRGSYPGNTIY
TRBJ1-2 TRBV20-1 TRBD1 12 SSFQQGAQGGYT
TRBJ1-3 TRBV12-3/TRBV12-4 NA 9 ASSYRNTIY
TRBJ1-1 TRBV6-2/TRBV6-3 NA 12 ASSFPGQNTEAF
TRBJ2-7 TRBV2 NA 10 ASGQSSYEQY
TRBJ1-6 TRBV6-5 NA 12 ASSPLQGNSPLH
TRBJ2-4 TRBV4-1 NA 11 ASSPGGLSIQY
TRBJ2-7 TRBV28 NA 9 ASSFRYEQY
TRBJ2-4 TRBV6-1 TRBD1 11 ASRGTGRDIQY
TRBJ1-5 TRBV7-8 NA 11 ASSLDDNQPQH
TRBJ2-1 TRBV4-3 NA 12 ASSQDTPLYEQF
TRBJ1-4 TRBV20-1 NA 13 SAREKMGLSEKLF
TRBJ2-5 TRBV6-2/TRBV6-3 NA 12 ASSPTGIRETQY
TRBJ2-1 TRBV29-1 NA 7 SAENEQF
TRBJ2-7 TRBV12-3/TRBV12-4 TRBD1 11 ASSSGQGYEQY
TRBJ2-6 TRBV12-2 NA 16 ASRPAGDPRAGANVLT
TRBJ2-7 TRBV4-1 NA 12 ASSPGPRPYEQY
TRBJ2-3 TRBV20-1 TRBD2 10 SARGGGLAQY
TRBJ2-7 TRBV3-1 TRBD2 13 ASSQEQLAAYEQY
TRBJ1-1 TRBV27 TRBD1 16 ASSFVRDRARLNTEAF
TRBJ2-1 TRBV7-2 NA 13 ASSRALGSHNEQF
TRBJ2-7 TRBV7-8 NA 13 ASSLAQGPSYEQY
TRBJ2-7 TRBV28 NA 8 ASSSLMQY
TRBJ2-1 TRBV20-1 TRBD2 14 SAKSLAGAAKAEQF
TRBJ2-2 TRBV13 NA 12 ASSLAGITGELF
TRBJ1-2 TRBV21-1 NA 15 ASSKAPMGQYLNGYT
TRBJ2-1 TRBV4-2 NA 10 ASSPQRNEQF
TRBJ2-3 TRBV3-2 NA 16 ASSQPIGQGCCTDTQY
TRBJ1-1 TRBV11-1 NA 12 ASSLAGSDPEAF
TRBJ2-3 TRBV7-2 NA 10 ASSLVGDTQY
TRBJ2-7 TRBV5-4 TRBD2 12 ASSRGLAGGEQY
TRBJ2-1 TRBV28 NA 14 ASSALTESSYNEQF
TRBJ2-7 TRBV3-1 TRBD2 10 ASSSTGGEQY
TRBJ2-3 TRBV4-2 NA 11 ASSQDFTDTQY
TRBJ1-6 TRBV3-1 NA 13 ASSQPSVGSSPLH
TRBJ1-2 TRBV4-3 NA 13 ASSSQTQGKGGYT
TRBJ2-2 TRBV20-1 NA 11 SATGTRTGELF
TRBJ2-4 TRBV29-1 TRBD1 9 SAAQGLLKY
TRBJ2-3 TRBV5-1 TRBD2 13 ASSGLADFTDTQY
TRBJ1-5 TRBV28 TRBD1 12 ASGQGGSNQPQH
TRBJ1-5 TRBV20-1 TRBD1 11 SASRDRVQPQH
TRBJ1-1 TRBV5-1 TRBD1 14 ASSLWGQAPNTEAF